The clone carrying this T cell receptor (beta chain) came up a few times. This sample stems from a study of blood T cells in healthy people across ages. Germline V CDR1 and CDR2: MNHEY, SVGEGT. V shed 2 bases and J shed 2 bases, with 9 bases lying between them. The CDR3 has 15 residues. The authors ran a second PCR of about 7 to 11 cycles using a sample-barcoded 5' primer and a J-beta primer mix. A single record per CDR3 protein comes from TCRdb applying MiXCR to the 5' RACE reads. The data contain 550,000 to 800,000 distinct CDR3 sequences, under 25% of them singletons. This chain links TRBV6-2 or TRBV6-3 with TRBJ2-2; TRBD2 is a possible D gene (6 bases). This receptor was obtained from a man aged 70-80 years in good health. The sample was blood. The CDR3 is CASSYGTQNTGELFF. CDR3 DNA: TGTGCCAGCAGTTACGGGACTCAAAACACCGGGGAGCTGTTTTTT.